This T cell receptor (beta chain) was profiled in a study of Graves' ophthalmopathy and Graves' hyperthyroidism. This clonotype has a count of ten or more. Germline V gene sequence: CDR1 SGHAT, CDR2 FQNNGV. V was trimmed by 0 bases and J by 1 base, leaving 7 bases between them. CDR3 size: 15 residues. TCR beta CDR3 amplification used RNA transcripts. In the first round, RT-PCR was carried out with HTBI primers, and a multiplex PCR formed the second round. TCRdb reprocessed the multiplex PCR reads with MiXCR, giving one entry per CDR3 protein. In the table there are approximately 460,000 distinct CDR3 sequences, approximately 15% of which are singletons.

This chain uses TRBV11-2 with TRBJ1-5; no clear D. Sequencing used blood. This receptor was taken from a woman aged 25 to 39 with Graves' ophthalmopathy. The CDR3 sequence: CASSLDDLSNQPQHF. The DNA of the CDR3 is TGTGCCAGCAGCTTAGACGATTTAAGCAATCAGCCCCAGCATTTT.